This entry concerns a single TCR beta chain. A second PCR of 7 to 11 cycles used a sample-barcoded 5' primer and a J-beta primer mix. MiXCR was run by TCRdb on the 5' RACE reads, yielding one entry per CDR3 protein. The sample lists 1.5 million to 2 million distinct CDR3 sequences; roughly 43% were seen once. This sample is part of a study of blood T cells in healthy people across ages. The sample consisted of blood. The sequence came from a human donor in good health.

The CDR3: CASSLERDYHNEQFF. The CDR3 DNA follows: TGTGCCAGCAGCTTGGAGAGGGATTATCACAATGAGCAGTTCTTC. The V and J genes are TRBV5-6 and TRBJ2-1; possible D gene TRBD2, 5 bases. The CDR3 has 15 residues. Per germline, CDR1 SGHDT and CDR2 YYEEEE. Trimming removed 0 bases at V and 5 bases at J, with 12 bases between. Complete variable domain (other parts from reference TRBV5-6 and TRBJ2-1): DAGVTQSPTHLIKTRGQQVTLRCSPKSGHDTVSWYQQALGQGPQFIFQYYEEEERQRGNFPDRFSGHQFPNYSSELNVNALLLGDSALYLCASSLERDYHNEQFFGPGTRLTVL.